Included here is one T cell receptor (beta chain) sequence, with context. This specimen comes from a study of T cell responses to AZD1222 COVID-19 vaccine. The protocol was immunoSEQ multiplex PCR, while the TCRdb copy is restricted to in-frame clones and leaves out a portion. The repertoire has approximately 100,000 clones, roughly 89% of them found once; the top ten carry approximately 3.7%. J was trimmed by 4 bases and V by 5 bases; bases with no gene match: 4. Germline assignment: CDR1 SEHNR and CDR2 FQNEAQ (reference sequence). The CDR3 is 14 residues long. This chain connects TRBV7-9 to TRBJ2-5; 10 nucleotides align to TRBD2. The TCR sequence derives from an adult in good health. The sequences come from peripheral blood, collected on day 0 of AZD1222 vaccination. CDR3 in DNA: TGTGCCAGCAGCCTCGTAGCGGGGGGAGAGACCCAGTACTTC. Translating gives CASSLVAGGETQYF.